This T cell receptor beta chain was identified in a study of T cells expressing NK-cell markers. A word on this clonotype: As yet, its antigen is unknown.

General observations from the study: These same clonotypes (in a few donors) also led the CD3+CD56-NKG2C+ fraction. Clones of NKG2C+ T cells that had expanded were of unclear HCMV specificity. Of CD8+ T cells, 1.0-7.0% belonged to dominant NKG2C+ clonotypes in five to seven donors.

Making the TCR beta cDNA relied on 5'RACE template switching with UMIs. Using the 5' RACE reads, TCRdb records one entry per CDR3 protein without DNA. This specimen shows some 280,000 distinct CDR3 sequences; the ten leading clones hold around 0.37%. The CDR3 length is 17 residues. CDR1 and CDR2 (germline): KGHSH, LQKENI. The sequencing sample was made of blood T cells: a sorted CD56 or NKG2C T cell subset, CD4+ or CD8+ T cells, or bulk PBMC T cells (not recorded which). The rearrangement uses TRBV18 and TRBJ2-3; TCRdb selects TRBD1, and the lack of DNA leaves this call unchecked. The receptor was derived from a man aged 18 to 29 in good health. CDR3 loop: CASRQPGQSGSVDTQYF.